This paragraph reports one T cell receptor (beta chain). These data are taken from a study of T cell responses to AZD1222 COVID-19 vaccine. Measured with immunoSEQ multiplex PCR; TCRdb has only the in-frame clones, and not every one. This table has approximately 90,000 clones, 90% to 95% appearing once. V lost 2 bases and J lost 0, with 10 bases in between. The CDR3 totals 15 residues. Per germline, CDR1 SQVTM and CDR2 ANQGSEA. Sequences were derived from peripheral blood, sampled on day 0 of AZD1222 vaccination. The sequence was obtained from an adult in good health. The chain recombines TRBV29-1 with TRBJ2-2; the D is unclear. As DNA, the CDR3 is TGCAGCGTTGAATCCTGGGATTCGAACACCGGGGAGCTGTTTTTT. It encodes CSVESWDSNTGELFF.